A single sample gave rise to the 12 T cell receptor beta chains below, sequenced in a study of shared clonotypes between healthy human individuals. Some clones are missing from TCRdb's copy, which holds only in-frame ones; the method was immunoSEQ multiplex PCR. The sample lists about 99,000 clones, roughly half occurring once. The specimen was PBMCs. These receptors originate from a woman aged 40 to 55 in good health. Some clones in this sample may be carry-over from other donors' samples.

This clone came up a few times. The chain has TRBV15 and TRBJ2-5; the D gene is possibly TRBD1 (5 bases). This CDR3 region has 13 residues. Germline-derived CDR1 and CDR2 are LNHNV and YYDKDF (reference sequence). Between the trimmed V and J ends, which lost 5 bases and 1 base, there was a span of 8 bases. CDR3 sequence: CATSPTVQETQYF. The CDR3 DNA reads as TGTGCCACCAGCCCGACAGTCCAAGAGACCCAGTACTTC.

The rearrangement links TRBV9 to TRBJ2-1; the match to TRBD2 covers 14 bases. CDR1 SGDLS and CDR2 YYNGEE come from the germline V gene. The trim removed 4 bases at V and 10 bases at J, leaving 10 bases unmatched. This CDR3 spans 16 amino acids. The CDR3 region is CASSPRLAGGQDEQFF. The CDR3 DNA is TGTGCCAGCAGCCCAAGACTAGCGGGAGGGCAGGACGAGCAGTTCTTC.

This clone was observed at least ten times. The chain is built from TRBV11-2 and TRBJ2-1, with 7 bases matching TRBD2. This CDR3 comprises 15 residues. V was clipped by 1 base and J by 10 bases; unmatched bases: 10. Germline V gives CDR1 SGHAT, CDR2 FQNNGV. The CDR3 DNA is TGTGCCAGCAGCTTAGCGGGAGCGGGACTACGGGAGCAGTTCTTC. Protein sequence: CASSLAGAGLREQFF.

To note about this clone: One end of the junction does not line up with germline, which may come from a read error. This chain uses TRBV6-1 with TRBJ1-5; D gene ambiguous. Looked up from germline, CDR1 is MNHNS and CDR2 is SASEGT. This CDR3 is built from 13 residues. The CDR3 region is CAISDQENQPQHF. The DNA of the CDR3 is TGTGCCATCAGTGATCAGGAGAATCAGCCCCAGCATTTT.

With regard to this clone: One base separates it from a far larger clone, so it is likely a read error. Different DNA sequences within this sample yield the same CDR3. The chain recombines TRBV5-6 with TRBJ2-2; TRBD2 might be the D (6 bases). The CDR3 sequence is 14 residues long. The germline V gene encodes CDR1 SGHDT and CDR2 YYEEEE. CDR3 loop: CASSPPGRVRELFF. The DNA of the CDR3 is TGCGCCAGCAGCCCCCCCGGGAGAGTGCGGGAGCTGTTTTTT.

This chain connects TRBV5-1 to TRBJ2-5, with D maybe TRBD1 (6 bases). Germline-derived CDR1 and CDR2 are SGHRS and YFSETQ. Trimming took off 0 bases at V and 4 bases at J, with 16 bases between the two ends. This CDR3 spans 16 amino acids. The chain's CDR3 is CASSLGSQGSGETQYF. DNA for the CDR3: TGCGCCAGCAGCTTGGGATCACAGGGATCCGGAGAGACCCAGTACTTC.

The chain employs TRBV15 and TRBJ2-5; tentative D call: TRBD2 (5 bases). The CDR3 has 13 amino acids. Trimming shortened V by 1 base and J by 6 bases, and 9 bases separated the two germline ends. CDR1 and CDR2 (germline): LNHNV, YYDKDF (reference sequence). The DNA of the CDR3 is TGTGCCACCAGCAGAGCGGACTCAAAGACCCAGTACTTC. Protein product: CATSRADSKTQYF.

This chain uses TRBV5-1 with TRBJ2-3; the match to TRBD2 covers 9 bases. The V gene end was trimmed by 0 bases and the J gene end by 2 bases; junction bases not matched to a gene: 7. The germline gives CDR1 SGHRS, CDR2 YFSETQ. This CDR3 contains 17 residues. The CDR3 nucleotides are TGCGCCAGCAGCTTGGTTCCTAGCGGGATAGCCACAGATACGCAGTATTTT. It codes for CASSLVPSGIATDTQYF.

The chain couples TRBV7-9 to TRBJ1-2; D not resolved. CDR3 length equals 14 residues. The ends were cut back, 1 base at V and 4 bases at J, with 10 bases in the middle. Germline CDR1 reads SEHNR; CDR2 reads FQNEAQ (reference sequence). CDR3: CASSLDRTSYGYTF. CDR3 DNA sequence: TGTGCCAGCAGCTTAGACAGAACCAGCTATGGCTACACCTTC.

The chain recombines TRBV5-6 with TRBJ2-5; perhaps D is TRBD1 or TRBD2 (5 bases each). This CDR3 contains 17 residues. With 0 bases removed from V and 4 bases from J, the gap between germline ends came to 19 bases. CDR1 is SGHDT and CDR2 is YYEEEE in the germline V gene. The CDR3 sequence: CASSLGGFKGLGETQYF. The CDR3 nucleotides read TGTGCCAGCAGCTTGGGGGGGTTTAAGGGTTTGGGAGAGACCCAGTACTTC. Variable domain in full (rest from reference TRBV5-6 and TRBJ2-5): DAGVTQSPTHLIKTRGQQVTLRCSPKSGHDTVSWYQQALGQGPQFIFQYYEEEERQRGNFPDRFSGHQFPNYSSELNVNALLLGDSALYLCASSLGGFKGLGETQYFGPGTRLLVL.

This clone has just one count. This chain connects TRBV29-1 to TRBJ1-2; TRBD1 matches 7 bases. The V gene end was trimmed by 7 bases and the J gene end by 4 bases; junction bases not matched to a gene: 9. Germline CDR1 reads SQVTM; CDR2 reads ANQGSEA. CDR3 length: 13 amino acids. CDR3 residues: CSAYREGAYGYTF. CDR3 nucleotide sequence: TGCAGCGCTTACAGGGAGGGGGCCTATGGCTACACCTTC. The whole variable domain, filled in from reference TRBV29-1 and TRBJ1-2, reads SAVISQKPSRDICQRGTSLTIQCQVDSQVTMMFWYRQQPGQSLTLIATANQGSEATYESGFVIDKFPISRPNLTFSTLTVSNMSPEDSSIYLCSAYREGAYGYTFGSGTRLTVV.

This clone came up a few times. The rearrangement joins TRBV11-2 to TRBJ1-1; TRBD1 is a possible D gene (5 bases). This CDR3 is built from 13 residues. The V gene's germline CDR1 is SGHAT and CDR2 FQNNGV. V lost 6 bases and J 1 base, leaving 9 bases between the germline ends. Here the CDR3 reads CASRVGGNTEAFF. The CDR3 DNA is TGTGCCAGCAGGGTTGGGGGGAACACTGAAGCTTTCTTT.